Following are 23 T cell receptor beta chains from one sample sequenced in a study of T cell responses to AZD1222 COVID-19 vaccine. Produced via immunoSEQ multiplex PCR; TCRdb's table is partial and in-frame only. The sample consists of 92,000 or so clones, roughly nine tenths of them appearing once. Sequenced here: peripheral blood, sampled on day 0 of AZD1222 vaccination. Receptor source: an adult in good health.

This clone was observed once. This chain's CDR3 is CASSQDWLVSYEQYF. For the CDR3, the DNA is TGTGCCAGCAGCCAAGATTGGCTGGTTTCCTACGAGCAGTACTTC. This chain connects TRBV4-2 to TRBJ2-7; D remains ambiguous. The CDR3 length is 15 residues. Germline values: CDR1 LGHNA, CDR2 YNFKEQ. V lost 0 bases, J lost 1 base, and 10 bases lay in between.

This chain joins TRBV5-1 and TRBJ1-1; no clear D. Germline CDR1 is SGHRS and CDR2 is YFSETQ. This CDR3 spans 14 amino acids. Trimming took 4 bases from V and 1 from J, leaving 11 bases between them. CDR3 in amino acids: CASSPLDTNTEAFF. The CDR3 coding sequence is TGCGCCAGCAGCCCCTTGGATACGAACACTGAAGCTTTCTTT.

The chain joins TRBV14 to TRBJ2-1; D is unresolved. This CDR3 has 15 residues. Trimming pared 3 bases from V and 3 bases from J, leaving 12 bases between. Germline V gives CDR1 SGHDN, CDR2 FVKESK. In nucleotides, the CDR3 is TGTGCCAGCAGCCACCCGGGCGGCCGCTACAATGAGCAGTTCTTC. Encoded protein: CASSHPGGRYNEQFF.

This chain joins TRBV19 and TRBJ1-1, with 10 positions matching TRBD1. The V segment lost 5 bases and the J segment 4 bases; nucleotides outside the gene matches: 4. The CDR3 spans 14 residues. CDR1 LNHDA and CDR2 SQIVND come from the germline V gene (reference sequence). CDR3 in DNA: TGTGCCAGTAGTCCTCGGGACAGGGGCACTGAAGCTTTCTTT. This codes for CASSPRDRGTEAFF.

V and J are TRBV7-2 and TRBJ1-6; tentatively, D is TRBD1 (5 bases). The germline V gene has CDR1 SGHTA and CDR2 FQGNSA. Trimming shortened V by 2 bases and J by 7 bases, and 9 bases separated the two germline ends. The CDR3 is made up of 14 amino acids. In nucleotides, the CDR3 is TGTGCCAGCAGCTTACGGACATACAATTCACCCCTCCACTTT. It translates to CASSLRTYNSPLHF. The whole variable domain, filled in from reference TRBV7-2 and TRBJ1-6, reads GAGVSQSPSNKVTEKGKDVELRCDPISGHTALYWYRQSLGQGLEFLIYFQGNSAPDKSGLPSDRFSAERTGGSVSTLTIQRTQQEDSAVYLCASSLRTYNSPLHFGNGTRLTVT.

The gene calls are TRBV19 and TRBJ2-7, with D uncertain. This CDR3 is built from 15 residues. V lost 5 bases to trimming and J lost 6 bases, with 20 bases between them. CDR1 is LNHDA and CDR2 is SQIVND in the germline V gene (reference sequence). CDR3 DNA sequence: TGTGCCAGTAGTCCACCGGGCTCTCTACGCTCCGAGCAGTACTTC. It translates to CASSPPGSLRSEQYF.

J is TRBJ1-6 and V is TRBV9; 9 bases agree with TRBD1. Germline lookup yields CDR1 SGDLS and CDR2 YYNGEE. This CDR3 is 18 amino acids long. Trimming at V came to 0 bases and at J to 6 bases, leaving 10 bases not matched to a gene. In nucleotides, the CDR3 is TGTGCCAGCAGCGTAGGGGTTCGGTGGGGACAGGGTAATTCACCCCTCCACTTT. Translating it yields CASSVGVRWGQGNSPLHF.

The chain recombines TRBV5-1 with TRBJ1-1, with D possibly matching TRBD1 (5 bases). The V end lost 6 bases, the J end lost 1 base, and 16 bases lay between the germline ends. The germline V gene encodes CDR1 SGHRS and CDR2 YFSETQ. The CDR3 has 15 residues. The CDR3 is CASIQGIGENTEAFF. The DNA for the CDR3 is TGCGCCAGCATTCAGGGTATCGGCGAGAACACTGAAGCTTTCTTT.

This clone was seen just once. V and J are TRBV18 and TRBJ1-1; TRBD1 is a possible D gene (5 bases). The CDR3 covers 16 residues. The V and J ends lost 4 bases and 0 bases respectively, with 15 bases between them. Germline loops: CDR1 KGHSH, CDR2 LQKENI. This CDR3 is CASSLQQGLLNTEAFF. The CDR3 DNA reads as TGTGCCAGCTCACTGCAGCAGGGACTTTTGAACACTGAAGCTTTCTTT. Using reference TRBV18 and TRBJ1-1 for the parts outside the CDR3, the full variable domain is NAGVMQNPRHLVRRRGQEARLRCSPMKGHSHVYWYRQLPEEGLKFMVYLQKENIIDESGMPKERFSAEFPKEGPSILRIQQVVRGDSAAYFCASSLQQGLLNTEAFFGQGTRLTVV.

The chain recombines TRBV7-2 with TRBJ2-1, with 8 nucleotides matching TRBD2. The V segment lost 2 bases and the J segment 15 bases; nucleotides outside the gene matches: 9. Germline loops: CDR1 SGHTA, CDR2 FQGNSA. The CDR3 has 13 residues. CDR3 sequence (DNA): TGTGCCAGCAGCTTATCTCGGGGGGGGCTTTCGTTCTTC. Translating it yields CASSLSRGGLSFF. Drawing the rest from reference TRBV7-2 and TRBJ2-1, the complete variable domain is GAGVSQSPSNKVTEKGKDVELRCDPISGHTALYWYRQSLGQGLEFLIYFQGNSAPDKSGLPSDRFSAERTGGSVSTLTIQRTQQEDSAVYLCASSLSRGGLSFFGPGTRLTVL.

This clone was observed a few times. J is TRBJ1-3 and V is TRBV13; D is undetermined. The CDR3 contains 14 residues. Germline CDR1 is PRHDT and CDR2 is FYEKMQ (reference sequence). Trimming cost V 5 bases and J 0 bases, with 8 bases left between them. This chain's CDR3 is CASSQTASGNTIYF. CDR3 nucleotides: TGTGCCAGCAGCCAGACGGCCTCTGGAAACACCATATATTTT.

This sequence joins TRBV4-3 and TRBJ1-2, with TRBD1 as a possible D gene (5 bases). V lost 1 base and J 4 bases, leaving 16 bases between the germline ends. CDR3 length equals 16 residues. In germline, CDR1 is LGHNA, CDR2 YSLEER. DNA for the CDR3: TGCGCCAGCAGCCAAGCTTCCAGGGAGAGTAGCTATGGCTACACCTTC. This encodes CASSQASRESSYGYTF.

The chain joins TRBV5-1 to TRBJ1-1; D not certain. Between the trimmed V and J ends, which lost 3 bases and 0 bases, there was a span of 9 bases. This CDR3 has 14 amino acids. Germline-derived CDR1 and CDR2 are SGHRS and YFSETQ. This CDR3 is CASSSYSMNTEAFF. Written as DNA, the CDR3 is TGCGCCAGCAGCTCATATTCTATGAACACTGAAGCTTTCTTT. The variable domain in full, with the rest retrieved from reference TRBV5-1 and TRBJ1-1, is KAGVTQTPRYLIKTRGQQVTLSCSPISGHRSVSWYQQTPGQGLQFLFEYFSETQRNKGNFPGRFSGRQFSNSRSEMNVSTLELGDSALYLCASSSYSMNTEAFFGQGTRLTVV.

V gene TRBV6-2 or TRBV6-3 combines with J gene TRBJ1-2; the D is unclear. CDR3 size: 13 residues. Trimming pared 2 bases from V and 4 bases from J, leaving 8 bases between. Germline CDR1 and CDR2: MNHEY and SVGEGT. CDR3 residues: CASSYSPLYGYTF. DNA of the CDR3: TGTGCCAGCAGTTACAGTCCCCTCTATGGCTACACCTTC.

This chain uses TRBV11-2 with TRBJ2-7; 7 nucleotides match TRBD2. The V segment lost 2 bases and the J segment 0 bases; nucleotides outside the gene matches: 4. CDR3 length: 15 amino acids. From germline, CDR1 is SGHAT and CDR2 FQNNGV. In DNA form, the CDR3 reads TGTGCCAGCAGCTTATCTGGGGGGGTCTCCTACGAGCAGTACTTC. It encodes CASSLSGGVSYEQYF.

The chain combines TRBV14 with TRBJ2-3; 9 bases align to TRBD1. The CDR3 spans 16 residues. Germline assignment: CDR1 SGHDN and CDR2 FVKESK. Unmatched junction bases numbered 8, after V lost 2 bases and J lost 5 bases. This CDR3 is CASSQPGQGFKDTQYF. CDR3 DNA sequence: TGTGCCAGCAGCCAACCGGGACAGGGATTTAAAGATACGCAGTATTTT.

The chain employs TRBV7-3 and TRBJ2-1; D possibly corresponds to TRBD2 (6 bases). The CDR3 runs to 14 residues. V lost 4 bases and J 9 bases, leaving 16 bases between the germline ends. The germline V gene encodes CDR1 SGHTA and CDR2 FQGTGA. The CDR3 reads CASSSLGGAGEQFF. The CDR3 DNA follows: TGTGCCAGCAGCTCTCTCGGAGGGGCAGGTGAGCAGTTCTTC.

The rearrangement uses TRBV28 and TRBJ1-5, with 8 positions matching TRBD1. Trimming cost V 5 bases and J 5 bases; bases outside gene matches: 11. Germline V CDR1 and CDR2: MDHEN, SYDVKM. This CDR3 spans 16 amino acids. CDR3: CASSQQGGGQDQPQHF. CDR3 nucleotides: TGTGCCAGCAGTCAACAGGGGGGCGGTCAAGATCAGCCCCAGCATTTT.

The chain employs TRBV18 and TRBJ2-5; tentative D call: TRBD2 (5 bases). CDR3 length equals 13 residues. The ends were cut back, 4 bases at V and 5 bases at J, with 11 bases in the middle. Germline lookup yields CDR1 KGHSH and CDR2 LQKENI. The CDR3 nucleotides are TGTGCCAGCTCACGGAGCGGCGGGGAGACCCAGTACTTC. Protein sequence: CASSRSGGETQYF.

The genes are TRBV6-6 and TRBJ1-6, with D unresolved. Trimming shortened V by 0 bases and J by 7 bases, and 7 bases separated the two germline ends. The length of the CDR3 is 14 residues. The V gene's germline CDR1 is MNHNY and CDR2 SVGAGI (reference sequence). The CDR3 reads CASSYSLGNSPLHF. DNA for the CDR3: TGTGCCAGCAGTTACTCGCTGGGGAATTCACCCCTCCACTTT.

The chain has TRBV19 and TRBJ1-5; perhaps TRBD1 as D (5 bases). The length of the CDR3 is 14 residues. The germline V gene encodes CDR1 LNHDA and CDR2 SQIVND (reference sequence). V lost 7 bases and J 4 bases, leaving 14 bases between the germline ends. The DNA for the CDR3 is TGTGCCAGTACGAGGGGCGGCGAGAATCAGCCCCAGCATTTT. Translation gives CASTRGGENQPQHF.

This clone was seen a single time. The V call is TRBV5-5, the J call TRBJ1-6; D is unresolved. Germline CDR1 and CDR2: SGHKS and YYEKEE (reference sequence). V gave up 0 bases and J gave up 13 bases, with 8 bases separating them. The CDR3 length is 12 residues. The CDR3 DNA is TGTGCCAGCAGCTTGGTGGGAAGTCCCCTCCACTTT. Protein product: CASSLVGSPLHF.

The J gene is TRBJ1-1, the V gene TRBV4-3; tentatively, D is TRBD1 (5 bases). Trimming removed 0 bases at V and 1 base at J, with 15 bases between. The CDR3 length is 17 residues. The germline CDR1 and CDR2 sequences are LGHNA and YSLEER. CDR3: CASSQDLRGGGNTEAFF. As DNA, the CDR3 is TGCGCCAGCAGCCAAGATTTGAGGGGAGGAGGGAACACTGAAGCTTTCTTT.